This T cell receptor (beta chain) originates from a study of graft-versus-host responses after intestinal transplantation. Study background: Multivisceral, liver-intestinal, or isolated intestinal grafts went to recipients. Every recipient underwent anti-thymocyte globulin induction, then tacrolimus and steroids for roughly 3 years.

V was pared by 3 bases and J by 1 base, with 7 bases of the junction left unmatched. Germline loops: CDR1 SGHVS, CDR2 FQNEAQ. The CDR3 consists of 16 residues. Profiling relied on immunoSEQ multiplex PCR, and the TCRdb table lists in-frame clones only, not all of them. The sample records 50,000 or so clones, around nine tenths being singletons. Study-wide findings and caveats: Investigators detected GvH clones in recipient marrow, with some emerging earlier in ileum or blood.

Remarks on this clone: Its antigen is as yet unknown.

This sample comprised unstimulated CD4+ T cells sorted from spleen or lymph node cells, obtained before transplant. This receptor was identified in a human donor who was the organ donor for an intestinal transplant. The rearrangement links TRBV7-8 to TRBJ2-7; 9 positions match TRBD2. Here the CDR3 reads CASSFPGLAESYEQYF. DNA of the CDR3: TGTGCCAGCAGCTTCCCGGGACTAGCTGAATCCTACGAGCAGTACTTC. Looking up the rest from reference TRBV7-8 and TRBJ2-7 gives the full variable domain: GAGVSQSPRYKVAKRGQDVALRCDPISGHVSLFWYQQALGQGPEFLTYFQNEAQLDKSGLPSDRFFAERPEGSVSTLKIQRTQQEDSAVYLCASSFPGLAESYEQYFGPGTRLTVT.